The 8 T cell receptor beta chains listed next were all sequenced from one sample in a study of T cells in narcolepsy. Method: immunoSEQ multiplex PCR; TCRdb's copy keeps in-frame clones and lacks some. Seen here are 27,000 or so clones, roughly nine tenths observed once, and the top ten hold 1% to 1.3%. The source material was CD45RA- memory CD4+ T cells from PBMCs. These receptors all come from a human donor with narcolepsy.

The V and J genes are TRBV19 and TRBJ1-1; 7 positions agree with TRBD1. Germline V CDR1 and CDR2: LNHDA, SQIVND (reference sequence). The trim removed 1 base at V and 3 bases at J, leaving 2 bases unmatched. The length of the CDR3 is 14 residues. CDR3 in amino acids: CASSIVQGYTEAFF. The CDR3 bases are TGTGCCAGTAGTATAGTACAGGGGTACACTGAAGCTTTCTTT.

The chain's CDR3 is CASSPQGNYGYTF. The CDR3 DNA is TGTGCCAGCAGTCCACAGGGAAACTATGGCTACACCTTC. This chain connects TRBV6-5 to TRBJ1-2, with D possibly matching TRBD1 (6 bases). The CDR3 totals 13 residues. Trimming took 5 bases from V and 2 from J, leaving 9 bases between them. Germline V gene data show CDR1 as MNHEY and CDR2 as SVGAGI.

The chain combines TRBV27 with TRBJ1-2, with TRBD1 as a possible D gene (5 bases). V gave up 6 bases and J gave up 3 bases, with 8 bases separating them. From germline, CDR1 is MNHEY and CDR2 SMNVEV (reference sequence). The CDR3 is made up of 12 amino acids. This CDR3 is CASRQADYGYTF. DNA for the CDR3: TGTGCCAGCAGACAGGCGGACTATGGCTACACCTTC.

This clone is deemed large. V and J are TRBV9 and TRBJ2-3, with a tentative D call TRBD1 (6 bases). Trimming stripped 4 bases from V and 0 bases from J, with 12 bases between. The CDR3 runs to 15 residues. Germline CDR1 SGDLS, CDR2 YYNGEE. CDR3 loop: CASSLSGTSTDTQYF. The CDR3 DNA reads as TGTGCCAGCAGCCTCTCCGGGACAAGCACAGATACGCAGTATTTT.

The chain carries TRBV7-8 and TRBJ1-6, with no clear D. The length of the CDR3 is 14 residues. Germline V CDR1 and CDR2: SGHVS, FQNEAQ. V shed 5 bases and J shed 6 bases, with 11 bases lying between them. This CDR3 reads CASSPQWGNSPLHF. In nucleotides, the CDR3 is TGTGCCAGCAGCCCCCAGTGGGGTAATTCACCCCTCCACTTT.

The chain carries TRBV6-1 and TRBJ1-5, with TRBD1 as a possible D gene (6 bases). The CDR3 covers 14 residues. The V end was cut by 6 bases, the J end by 4 bases, with 13 bases between. Per the germline V gene, CDR1 is MNHNS and CDR2 is SASEGT. The CDR3 sequence: CASSPGQPNQPQHF. The CDR3 DNA sequence: TGTGCCAGCAGCCCCGGACAGCCTAATCAGCCCCAGCATTTT.

The chain recombines TRBV5-4 with TRBJ1-2; D gene unclear. V dropped 0 bases and J dropped 8 bases, with 14 bases sitting between them. This CDR3 region has 14 residues. The germline V gene has CDR1 SGHNT and CDR2 YYREEE (reference sequence). CDR3 nucleotides: TGTGCCAGCAGCTTGGGAAGCCGGGCCGACGGCTACACCTTC. It encodes CASSLGSRADGYTF.

This sequence joins TRBV4-2 and TRBJ2-7, with D tentatively TRBD1 (5 bases). Trimming shortened V by 0 bases and J by 3 bases, and 9 bases separated the two germline ends. Germline V gene sequence: CDR1 LGHNA, CDR2 YNFKEQ. There are 14 residues in the CDR3. CDR3 in amino acids: CASSQDLQGYEQYF. The CDR3 DNA sequence: TGTGCCAGCAGCCAAGATCTGCAGGGCTACGAGCAGTACTTC.